A selection of T cell receptor beta chains follows, all from one sample in a study of TIL therapy for anti-PD-1-resistant metastatic lung cancer. TCRdb keeps only in-frame clones here, not all; method: immunoSEQ multiplex PCR. The table has some 43,000 clones, roughly 78% seen once. Specimen: blood, collected at baseline. The receptor source for this set is a man aged 65 to 85 with non-small cell lung cancer. CDR3s include the opening cysteine and the closing phenylalanine or tryptophan. D genes are given only for firm matches. The size entry is marked missing in some rows and otherwise reads once, few, many or a size class.

clone_size j_call v_call d_call cdr3_nt cdr3_aa
. TRBJ1-6 TRBV5-4 . TGTGCCAGCAGCCCCTCAGGGGAATCAAGCTCCTATAATTCACCCCTCCACTTT CASSPSGESSSYNSPLHF
. TRBJ2-7 TRBV28 . TGTGCCAGCAGTTTATGGGGCAGGACTCCTTACGAGCAGTACTTC CASSLWGRTPYEQYF
few TRBJ1-1 TRBV19 TRBD1 TGTGCCAGTAGTCCCCGGGACAGCCAATGGAACACTGAAGCTTTCTTT CASSPRDSQWNTEAFF
medium-sized TRBJ2-1 TRBV2 TRBD2 TGTGCCAGCAGTGAACTAGCGGGAGATTGGAATGAGCAGTTCTTC CASSELAGDWNEQFF
. TRBJ2-2 TRBV4-2 TRBD2 TGTGCCAGCACCCCGGGACTAGCGGCGAACACCGGGGAGCTGTTTTTT CASTPGLAANTGELFF
. TRBJ2-3 TRBV6-1 TRBD2 TGTGCCACCAGGACTAGCGGGATAATTACAGATACGCAGTATTTT CATRTSGIITDTQYF
. TRBJ2-5 TRBV7-2 . TGTGCCAGCAGCTTAGTCGGGACACTCCAAGAGACCCAGTACTTC CASSLVGTLQETQYF
. TRBJ1-1 TRBV28 . TGTGCCAGCAAGTCGTTTTCAGAGAACACTGAAGCTTTCTTT CASKSFSENTEAFF
. TRBJ2-7 TRBV21-1 . TGTGCCAGCAGCAAAGCCCCGTGGCCAGCGGGAGTAACCTACGAGCAGTACTTC CASSKAPWPAGVTYEQYF
. TRBJ1-5 TRBV7-3 . TGTGCCAGCAGTCACAGGGATTTACAGCCCCAGCATTTT CASSHRDLQPQHF
. TRBJ1-5 TRBV19 TRBD1 TGTGCCAGTAGCCCCTTGTACTCCAGGGGGCAGTTCAACCAGCCCCAGCATTTT CASSPLYSRGQFNQPQHF
. TRBJ2-2 TRBV7-2 TRBD1 TGTGCCAGCAGCGTCCGGACAGGGACCGGGGGGGAGCTGTTTTTT CASSVRTGTGGELFF
once TRBJ1-4 TRBV19 . TGTGCCAGTAGCGATTCGGACGGTCCTAATGAAAAACTGTTTTTT CASSDSDGPNEKLFF
few TRBJ1-1 TRBV18 . TGTGCCAGCTCACCAGGCACTGAAGCTTTCTTT CASSPGTEAFF
. TRBJ1-3 TRBV7-9 TRBD1 TGTGCCAGCAGCTCCCAGGGGGCGCACGGCTCTGGAAACACCATATATTTT CASSSQGAHGSGNTIYF
. TRBJ1-5 TRBV30 . TGTGCCTGGACAGGGAGTAGCAATCAGCCCCAGCATTTT CAWTGSSNQPQHF
. TRBJ2-2 TRBV4-1 . TGCGCCAGCAGCACCCGGGAAACCGGGGAGCTGTTTTTT CASSTRETGELFF
. TRBJ2-3 TRBV7-6 TRBD2 TGTGCCAGTACTAGCGGGTTGGGATTCACAGATACGCAGTATTTT CASTSGLGFTDTQYF
. TRBJ2-5 TRBV5-1 . TGCGCCAGCATCCATCGCGGGTTGGACTTAGAGACCCAGTACTTC CASIHRGLDLETQYF
once TRBJ2-2 TRBV5-1 TRBD2 TGCGCCAGCAGCCAGCCGGGACTAGCGGGAGCGGGCACCGGGGAGCTGTTTTTT CASSQPGLAGAGTGELFF
. TRBJ1-1 TRBV7-9 . TGTGCCAGCAGCATAGAAACTAGGACGGCTTTCTTT CASSIETRTAFF
. TRBJ2-3 TRBV7-7 . TGTGCTAGCAGCCCGGGACTTAGGAACCCAGATACGCAGTATTTT CASSPGLRNPDTQYF
. TRBJ1-5 TRBV4-1 . TGCGCCAGCAGCTTCGATAGCAATCAGCCCCAGCATTTT CASSFDSNQPQHF
. TRBJ1-2 TRBV20-1 . TGCAGTGCTACGACAGGCGATGGCTACACCTTC CSATTGDGYTF
. TRBJ1-1 TRBV7-6 . TGTGCCAGCAGCACCCGGGAGAACACTGAAGCTTTCTTT CASSTRENTEAFF
once TRBJ1-3 TRBV5-1 . TGCGCCAGCAGCCGTTTCTCGGCAGGGGACTCTGGAAACACCATATATTTT CASSRFSAGDSGNTIYF
. TRBJ1-1 TRBV5-1 . TGCGCCAGCAGCTTGGACAGCTACACTGAAGCTTTCTTT CASSLDSYTEAFF
. TRBJ1-1 TRBV13 . TGTGCCAGCAGCCGAGCCATGGACACTGAAGCTTTCTTT CASSRAMDTEAFF
. TRBJ2-2 TRBV9 TRBD2 TGTGCCAGCAGCGTAGATGCGGGAGAAAAGACCGGGGAGCTGTTTTTT CASSVDAGEKTGELFF
. TRBJ1-2 TRBV5-6 TRBD1 TGTGCCAGCAGCGTCCTTACAGGGGTCTACACCTTC CASSVLTGVYTF
. TRBJ2-3 TRBV11-2 . TGTGCCAGCAGTCCCAGGACCGCGAGCACAGATACGCAGTATTTT CASSPRTASTDTQYF
medium-sized TRBJ1-1 TRBV7-3 . TGTGCCAGCAGCCCAGAGGGCATGAACACTGAAGCTTTCTTT CASSPEGMNTEAFF
. TRBJ2-5 TRBV19 . TGTGCCAGTAGCCGGACAAGACAAGAGACCCAGTACTTC CASSRTRQETQYF
. TRBJ2-5 TRBV30 . TGTGCCTGGAGAAGGAGGGGGGGAGAGACCCAGTACTTC CAWRRRGGETQYF
. TRBJ2-3 TRBV30 . TGTGCCTGGAGCAGGGGGGATAGCACAGATACGCAGTATTTT CAWSRGDSTDTQYF
. TRBJ2-1 TRBV7-8 . TGTGCCAGCACCTCCGGCGGGGTACCAACCTACAATGAGCAGTTCTTC CASTSGGVPTYNEQFF